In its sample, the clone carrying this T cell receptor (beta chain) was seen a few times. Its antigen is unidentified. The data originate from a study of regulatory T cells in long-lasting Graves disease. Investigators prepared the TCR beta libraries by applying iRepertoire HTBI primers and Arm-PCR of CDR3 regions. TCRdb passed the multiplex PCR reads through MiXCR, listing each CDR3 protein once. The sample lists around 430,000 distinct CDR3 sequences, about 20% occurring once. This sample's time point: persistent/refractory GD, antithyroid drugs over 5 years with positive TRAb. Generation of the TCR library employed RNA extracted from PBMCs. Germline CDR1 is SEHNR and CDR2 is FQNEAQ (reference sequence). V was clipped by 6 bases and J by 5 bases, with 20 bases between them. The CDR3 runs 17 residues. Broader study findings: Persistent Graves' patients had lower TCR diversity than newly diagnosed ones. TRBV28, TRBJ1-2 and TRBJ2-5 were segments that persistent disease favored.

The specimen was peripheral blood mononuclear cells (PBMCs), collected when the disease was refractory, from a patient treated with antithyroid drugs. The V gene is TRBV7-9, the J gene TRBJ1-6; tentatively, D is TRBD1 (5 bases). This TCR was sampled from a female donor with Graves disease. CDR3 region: CASSLGRWGTDNSPLHF. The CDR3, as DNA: TGTGCCAGCAGTCTAGGCCGGTGGGGGACGGATAATTCACCCCTCCACTTT.